This T cell receptor beta chain was recorded in a study of Graves' ophthalmopathy and Graves' hyperthyroidism. Study-wide results and limits: Blood was where most expanded thyroid clonotypes above 0.001 frequency also turned up.

This clonotype was seen more than once but under ten times. The antigen is undetermined. Clinical symptoms, serum thyroxine, TRAb, thyroid ultrasound and orbital computed tomography determined diagnosis. Germline V CDR1 and CDR2: DFQATT, SNEGSKA (reference sequence). The CDR3 is 16 amino acids. With 4 bases removed from V and 0 bases from J, the gap between germline ends came to 19 bases. Amplification of the TCR beta CDR3 regions used RNA transcripts (as template). First-round RT-PCR used HTBI primers; second-round multiplex PCR followed. A single record per CDR3 protein comes from TCRdb applying MiXCR to the multiplex PCR reads. The sample holds a few hundred thousand distinct CDR3 sequences; 15% are singletons and the top ten take 5.5% to 7%.

The source of this sequence is a woman aged 18 to 35 with stable Graves' hyperthyroidism. This chain joins TRBV20-1 and TRBJ2-7; the D gene is possibly TRBD1 (6 bases). Sequencing was done on a sample of peripheral blood. CDR3 coding DNA: TGCAGTGCTAACCCCTACCGGGACATTAACTCCTACGAGCAGTACTTC. This codes for CSANPYRDINSYEQYF.